The following is a T cell receptor beta chain sequence with its context. The data derive from a study of cytomegalovirus exposure and HLA in healthy donors. The germline CDR1 and CDR2 sequences are MNHNS and SASEGT. The V end was cut by 5 bases, the J end by 13 bases, with 17 bases between. The CDR3 sequence is 12 residues long. PCR employed 60 Vbeta and 13 Jbeta primers. Clones were sequenced by immunoSEQ multiplex PCR, and TCRdb holds only the in-frame ones, with some missing. There are about 200,000 clones in the sample, with about 1.1% held by the top ten. Sequencing was performed on PBMCs. V is TRBV6-1 and J is TRBJ2-5; D is unresolved. The sequence was collected from a girl aged 2 to 9 in good health and CMV-seropositive. CDR3 DNA sequence: TGTGCCAGCAGTCGAGACGGAAGAGGTCGGTACTTC. It encodes CASSRDGRGRYF.